This T cell receptor (beta chain) was sequenced for a study of CD8+CD57+ T cells in acquired aplastic anemia. The germline V gene has CDR1 MNHEY and CDR2 SVGAGI. There are 16 residues in the CDR3. The V end lost 4 bases, the J end lost 6 bases, and 21 bases lay between the germline ends. This clonotype occurred a few times. In patients chosen for sequencing, flow cytometry had shown CD8+CD57+ cell expansion. Template material for TCR beta VDJ and CDR3 profiling consisted of genomic DNA. MiXCR, run by TCRdb on the reads, gives a single entry per CDR3 protein. Of 100,000 to 150,000 distinct CDR3 sequences listed, roughly 40% are singletons.

The chain is built from TRBV6-5 and TRBJ1-1; possible D gene TRBD1, 6 bases. The sequencing sample was made of sorted CD4+, CD8+, or CD8+CD57+ T cells (not recorded which) from PBMCs. The TCR sequence derives from a human donor with aplastic anemia. CDR3 bases: TGTGCCAGCAGTTTCTCCGGAAGTGGGGGCCACGCTGAAGCTTTCTTT. It codes for CASSFSGSGGHAEAFF.